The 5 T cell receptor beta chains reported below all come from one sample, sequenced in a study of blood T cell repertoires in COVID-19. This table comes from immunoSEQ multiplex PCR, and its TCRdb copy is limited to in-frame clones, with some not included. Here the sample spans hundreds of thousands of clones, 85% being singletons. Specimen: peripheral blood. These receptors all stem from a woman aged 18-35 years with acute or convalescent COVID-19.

The CDR3 protein is CASSLLPSGGAYGNTIYF. CDR3 DNA: TGTGCCAGCAGCCTTCTTCCTTCAGGGGGCGCGTATGGAAACACCATATATTTT. The genes are TRBV9 and TRBJ1-3, with 8 bases lining up with TRBD1. J was trimmed by 3 bases and V by 4 bases; bases with no gene match: 15. CDR3 length: 18 amino acids. CDR1 is SGDLS, CDR2 YYNGEE, per germline.

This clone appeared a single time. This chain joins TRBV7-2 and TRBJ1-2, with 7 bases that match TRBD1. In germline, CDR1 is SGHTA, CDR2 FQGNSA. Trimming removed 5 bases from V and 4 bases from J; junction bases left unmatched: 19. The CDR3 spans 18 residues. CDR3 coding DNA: TGTGCCAGCAGCCCACCAGATGCCGGGACAGACGCGATCTATGGCTACACCTTC. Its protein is CASSPPDAGTDAIYGYTF.

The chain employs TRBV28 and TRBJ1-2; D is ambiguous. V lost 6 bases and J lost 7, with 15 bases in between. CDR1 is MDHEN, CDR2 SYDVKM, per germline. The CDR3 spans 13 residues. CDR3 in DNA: TGTGCCAGCAGCTCCCAAATGGAGAGTGGCTACACCTTC. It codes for CASSSQMESGYTF.

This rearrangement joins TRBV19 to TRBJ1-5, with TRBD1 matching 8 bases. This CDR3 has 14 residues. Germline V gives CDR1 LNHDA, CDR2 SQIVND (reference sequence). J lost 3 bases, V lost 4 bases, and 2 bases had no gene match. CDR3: CASSTGQANQPQHF. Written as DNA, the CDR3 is TGTGCCAGTAGTACGGGACAGGCCAATCAGCCCCAGCATTTT.

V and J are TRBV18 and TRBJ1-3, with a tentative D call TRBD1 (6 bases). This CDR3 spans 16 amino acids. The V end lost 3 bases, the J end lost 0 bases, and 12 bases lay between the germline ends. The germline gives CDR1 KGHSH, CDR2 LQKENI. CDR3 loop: CASSPRQASSGNTIYF. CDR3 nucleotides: TGTGCCAGCTCACCGAGACAGGCCTCCTCTGGAAACACCATATATTTT. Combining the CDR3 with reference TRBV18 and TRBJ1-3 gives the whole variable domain NAGVMQNPRHLVRRRGQEARLRCSPMKGHSHVYWYRQLPEEGLKFMVYLQKENIIDESGMPKERFSAEFPKEGPSILRIQQVVRGDSAAYFCASSPRQASSGNTIYFGEGSWLTVV.